The 21 T cell receptor beta chains reported below all come from one sample, sequenced in a study of neurological immune-mediated disorders. From the 5' RACE reads, TCRdb called clonotypes with MiXCR, one entry per CDR3 protein. This table holds 85,000 to 110,000 distinct CDR3 sequences, 11% found once. Time point defined: longitudinal time-point 3. Sample: PBMCs. The receptors here all came from a female donor with HTLV-1-associated myelopathy (HAM/TSP).

This clonotype was seen repeatedly, ten times or more. This rearrangement joins TRBV12-3 or TRBV12-4 to TRBJ2-7; 12 positions match TRBD2. The CDR3 is made up of 14 amino acids. V dropped 6 bases and J dropped 2; count of bases not matched to a gene: 2. CDR3 sequence (DNA): TGTGCCAGCAGCCGACTAGCGGGGGCCTACGAGCAGTACTTC. Its protein is CASSRLAGAYEQYF.

This clonotype was recorded many times. J is TRBJ2-7 and V is TRBV7-7, with 9 positions matching TRBD1. Germline CDR1 and CDR2: SSHAT and FNYEAQ (reference sequence). The CDR3 covers 13 residues. The V and J ends lost 5 bases and 4 bases, in that order; junction bases with no gene match: 3. CDR3 sequence reads: CASSEDRGYEQYF. As DNA, the CDR3 is TGTGCCAGCAGCGAGGACAGGGGATACGAGCAGTACTTC.

This clonotype was observed many times. V usage is TRBV20-1 and J usage is TRBJ2-1; the D gene is possibly TRBD1 (6 bases). The CDR3 is 14 residues long. From germline, CDR1 is DFQATT and CDR2 SNEGSKA (reference sequence). Trimming pared 5 bases from V and 0 bases from J, leaving 11 bases between. CDR3 in amino acids: CSAEPDSSYNEQFF. In DNA form, the CDR3 reads TGCAGTGCTGAACCGGACAGCTCCTACAATGAGCAGTTCTTC.

At least ten counts were recorded for this clonotype. The chain's CDR3 is CSARWVGPDQPQHF. The CDR3 coding sequence is TGCAGTGCTAGATGGGTGGGGCCGGATCAGCCCCAGCATTTT. This rearrangement joins TRBV20-1 to TRBJ1-5; D perhaps matches TRBD1 (5 bases). This CDR3 region has 14 residues. CDR1 and CDR2 (germline): DFQATT, SNEGSKA (reference sequence). Deletions cut 2 bases from V and 5 bases from J, with 13 bases between.

This clonotype has a count of ten or more. The rearrangement joins TRBV20-1 to TRBJ2-1; D ambiguous. The CDR3 runs to 12 residues. V was cut by 3 bases and J by 8 bases, with 11 bases left in between. The germline V gene encodes CDR1 DFQATT and CDR2 SNEGSKA (reference sequence). The CDR3 DNA reads as TGCAGTGCTAGTGACGGGCTCGATGAGCAGTTCTTC. Residues: CSASDGLDEQFF.

This clonotype was seen only once. Being one base from a much bigger clone, this may be a read error. Without the conserved terminal phenylalanine or tryptophan, this CDR3 likely stems from a read error. The rearrangement uses TRBV11-2 and TRBJ2-1, with D possibly TRBD1 on 5 matching bases. CDR3 size: 13 residues. V lost 3 bases and J 3 bases, leaving 6 bases between the germline ends. In germline, CDR1 is SGHAT, CDR2 FQNNGV. CDR3 amino acids: CASSFDSYNEQFL. Written as DNA, the CDR3 is TGTGCCAGCAGCTTCGACAGCTACAATGAGCAGTTCTTA.

This clonotype was detected a few times. The genes are TRBV12-3 or TRBV12-4 and TRBJ2-1; D gene ambiguous. The CDR3 contains 10 residues. V was clipped by 7 bases and J by 7 bases, with 5 bases between them. CDR3 sequence (DNA): TGTGCCAGCATAATGAATGAGCAGTTCTTC. It codes for CASIMNEQFF.

This clonotype was observed at least ten times. The rearrangement uses TRBV7-9 and TRBJ1-4; D is unresolved. CDR3 length equals 15 residues. Trimming stripped 2 bases from V and 0 bases from J, with 7 bases between. Germline V gene lookup returns CDR1 SEHNR and CDR2 FQNEAQ (reference sequence). The CDR3 region has the DNA TGTGCCAGCAGCTTAAAGGGAGCAACTAATGAAAAACTGTTTTTT. It encodes CASSLKGATNEKLFF.

The chain is built from TRBV20-1 and TRBJ2-6; TRBD1 matches 8 bases. Per germline, CDR1 DFQATT and CDR2 SNEGSKA (reference sequence). This CDR3 has 15 residues. V lost 6 bases and J lost 3; bases outside the gene matches: 7. CDR3: CSATDRGGGANVLTF. CDR3 nucleotide sequence: TGCAGTGCAACAGACAGGGGCGGTGGGGCCAACGTCCTGACTTTC.

DNA for the CDR3: TGTGCCAGCAGCCAAGATAAAGGCTCCTACACCTTC. This gives the protein CASSQDKGSYTF. V usage is TRBV3-1 and J usage is TRBJ1-2; D is unresolved. V was cut by 0 bases and J by 10 bases, with 9 bases left in between. Germline V lookup: CDR1 LGHDT, CDR2 YNNKEL (reference sequence). The CDR3 loop spans 12 amino acids.

This clonotype was seen repeatedly, ten times or more. V usage is TRBV29-1 and J usage is TRBJ1-2; D not resolved. The CDR3 totals 14 residues. The germline V gene has CDR1 SQVTM and CDR2 ANQGSEA. CDR3 coding DNA: TGCTCCGCAAGGAACCTAGCCCCTAACTATGGCTACACCTTC. Its protein product is CSARNLAPNYGYTF.

This clonotype was seen ten or more times. This chain links TRBV20-1 with TRBJ2-1; 12 nucleotides align to TRBD2. The CDR3 totals 16 residues. Germline CDR1 DFQATT, CDR2 SNEGSKA (reference sequence). V trimming: 6 bases; J trimming: 3 bases; junction bases outside the gene matches: 9. The CDR3 coding sequence is TGCAGTGCGGATCCAAGACTAGCGGGGGACTACAATGAGCAGTTCTTC. The encoded protein is CSADPRLAGDYNEQFF.

In this sample, this clonotype turned up many times. J is TRBJ2-7 and V is TRBV12-3 or TRBV12-4; 10 bases map to TRBD1. The CDR3 has 14 residues. The V gene end was trimmed by 4 bases and the J gene end by 3 bases; junction bases not matched to a gene: 3. As DNA, the CDR3 is TGTGCCAGCAGTTCCGGGACAGGGGTCTACGAGCAGTACTTC. Translation: CASSSGTGVYEQYF.

This clonotype has ten or more counts. V usage is TRBV2 and J usage is TRBJ2-7, with 9 nucleotides matching TRBD2. The length of the CDR3 is 15 residues. Germline loops: CDR1 SNHLY, CDR2 FYNNEI. The V gene end was trimmed by 7 bases and the J gene end by 0 bases; junction bases not matched to a gene: 7. In nucleotides, the CDR3 is TGTGCCAGCATTTTAGGACTAGCGCCCTCCTACGAGCAGTACTTC. Its protein is CASILGLAPSYEQYF.

This clonotype was seen more than once but under ten times. This chain joins TRBV12-3 or TRBV12-4 and TRBJ2-7; a possible D gene is TRBD2 (5 bases). The germline V and J ends were trimmed by 3 bases and 7 bases, with 13 bases remaining between them. The CDR3 runs 13 residues. CDR3 bases: TGTGCCAGCAGTTTTGTGCGCTGGGAGGAGCAGTACTTC. This translates into CASSFVRWEEQYF.

This clonotype came up many times. The chain combines TRBV27 with TRBJ2-1, with 9 positions matching TRBD2. This CDR3 comprises 14 residues. V was pared by 3 bases and J by 8 bases, with 5 bases of the junction left unmatched. CDR1 and CDR2 (germline): MNHEY, SMNVEV (reference sequence). The CDR3, as DNA: TGTGCCAGCAGTTTCCAGCGGGGGGTCGATGAGCAGTTCTTC. Amino acid sequence: CASSFQRGVDEQFF.

This clonotype was detected many times. The chain is built from TRBV7-2 and TRBJ2-7; D perhaps matches TRBD1 (5 bases). The V gene's germline CDR1 is SGHTA and CDR2 FQGNSA. Trimming removed 1 base at V and 3 bases at J, with 10 bases between. The CDR3 runs to 14 residues. CDR3 region: CASSLVSRDYEQYF. CDR3 coding DNA: TGTGCCAGCAGCTTAGTATCCAGGGACTACGAGCAGTACTTC.

This clonotype has at least ten counts. The rearrangement links TRBV5-6 to TRBJ2-3; 9 nucleotides match TRBD2. CDR1 is SGHDT and CDR2 is YYEEEE in the germline V gene. This CDR3 is 15 amino acids long. Trimming took 4 bases from V and 7 from J; bases not matched to a gene: 10. CDR3 residues: CASSGGPGLAHTQYF. The CDR3 DNA reads as TGTGCCAGCAGCGGGGGTCCGGGACTAGCTCATACGCAGTATTTT.

This clonotype appeared many times. The rearrangement uses TRBV5-6 and TRBJ2-1, with a possible D match to TRBD2 (6 bases). Looked up from germline, CDR1 is SGHDT and CDR2 is YYEEEE. The CDR3 loop spans 16 amino acids. Trimming took 3 bases from V and 2 from J, leaving 15 bases between them. The CDR3 sequence: CASSWGVGWAYNEQFF. As DNA, the CDR3 is TGTGCCAGCAGCTGGGGGGTTGGGTGGGCCTACAATGAGCAGTTCTTC.

In this sample, this clonotype turned up many times. V is TRBV14 and J is TRBJ2-3, with D perhaps TRBD2 (5 bases). CDR1 is SGHDN, CDR2 FVKESK, per germline. This CDR3 comprises 12 residues. Trimming cost V 4 bases and J 11 bases, with 13 bases left between them. Here the CDR3 DNA reads TGTGCCAGCAGCCCGGACTTTCGGGGGCAGTATTTT. This translates into CASSPDFRGQYF.

This clonotype was observed many times. The chain recombines TRBV5-1 with TRBJ2-5; 9 bases fit TRBD1. Trimming removed 4 bases from V and 4 bases from J; junction bases left unmatched: 5. This CDR3 has 14 amino acids. In germline, CDR1 is SGHRS, CDR2 YFSETQ. Here the CDR3 reads CASSRQGEGETQYF. CDR3 sequence (DNA): TGCGCCAGCAGCCGACAGGGGGAAGGAGAGACCCAGTACTTC.